The 19 T cell receptor beta chains in this list originate from one sample, sequenced in a study of shared clonotypes between healthy human individuals (dated by TCRdb to the early 2020s). Libraries came from the immunoSEQ multiplex PCR assay. TCRdb took this table from immuneACCESS and kept in-frame rearrangements with V and J called. Such tables lack part of the clones; where checked against another copy, unresolved V genes explain under half of the gap, and the rest is unexplained. The sample table shows 2 million to 3 million clones, and over 85% are seen once. The ten biggest clones cover approximately 0.35% of the sample. Specimen: naive CD4+ T cells from PBMCs. The cell subset or site label for this specimen denotes: CD45RA+ positively selected. The receptors stem from a man younger than 30 in good health. Some clones in this sample may be carry-over from other donors' samples.

This chain joins TRBV10-3 and TRBJ2-1, with 8 bases lining up with TRBD2. CDR3 length: 17 residues. After removal of 4 bases from V and 0 bases from J, the junction contained 8 bases not matched to a gene. Germline V gene lookup returns CDR1 ENHRY and CDR2 SYGVKD. In DNA, the CDR3 is TGTGCCATCAGTGGGGTTAGCGGGGCGAGCTCCTACAATGAGCAGTTCTTC. Translating it yields CAISGVSGASSYNEQFF.

The genes are TRBV19 and TRBJ1-1; the D gene is possibly TRBD1 (5 bases). Germline CDR1 is LNHDA and CDR2 is SQIVND (reference sequence). The CDR3 runs 13 residues. The V gene lost 6 bases and the J gene lost 4 bases, with 12 bases spanning the gap. In DNA form, the CDR3 reads TGTGCCAGTAGCGCAGGGTGGTCCACTGAAGCTTTCTTT. It specifies CASSAGWSTEAFF.

The chain combines TRBV11-2 with TRBJ1-6; TRBD1 agrees at 9 bases. The germline CDR1 and CDR2 sequences are SGHAT and FQNNGV. V was pared by 5 bases and J by 8 bases, with 13 bases of the junction left unmatched. The CDR3 runs to 17 residues. The CDR3 nucleotides are TGTGCCAGCAGCCCACCGCCGGGACAGGGAAGTTATTCACCCCTCCACTTT. Translated: CASSPPPGQGSYSPLHF.

The rearrangement links TRBV5-1 to TRBJ2-3, with D possibly matching TRBD2 (6 bases). This CDR3 contains 14 residues. Trimming cost V 4 bases and J 1 base, with 10 bases left between them. Germline V gene data show CDR1 as SGHRS and CDR2 as YFSETQ. As DNA, the CDR3 is TGCGCCAGCAGCCGGGACTTCCGCACAGATACGCAGTATTTT. Amino acid sequence: CASSRDFRTDTQYF. The whole variable domain, remainder taken from reference TRBV5-1 and TRBJ2-3, is KAGVTQTPRYLIKTRGQQVTLSCSPISGHRSVSWYQQTPGQGLQFLFEYFSETQRNKGNFPGRFSGRQFSNSRSEMNVSTLELGDSALYLCASSRDFRTDTQYFGPGTRLTVL.

The V and J genes are TRBV2 and TRBJ1-2; possibly TRBD1 for D (5 bases). This CDR3 has 14 amino acids. The germline V gene has CDR1 SNHLY and CDR2 FYNNEI. V lost 8 bases and J 5 bases, leaving 18 bases between the germline ends. In DNA, the CDR3 is TGTGCCAGCGAGGGATCCGGGACGGCTTATGGCTACACCTTC. Amino acid sequence: CASEGSGTAYGYTF.

A remark on this clone: Other DNA variants within this sample encode the same CDR3. The V and J genes are TRBV7-2 and TRBJ2-3, with 9 positions matching TRBD1. Germline trimming cut 6 bases from V and 0 bases from J; bases unmatched to any gene: 4. Germline values: CDR1 SGHTA, CDR2 FQGNSA. This CDR3 spans 15 amino acids. The CDR3 loop is CASSRGTGSTDTQYF. For the CDR3, the DNA is TGTGCCAGCAGTCGTGGGACAGGGAGCACAGATACGCAGTATTTT.

The chain couples TRBV5-4 to TRBJ1-4; TRBD1 might be the D (5 bases). Trimming took off 2 bases at V and 3 bases at J, with 11 bases between the two ends. This CDR3 is built from 15 residues. CDR1 is SGHNT and CDR2 is YYREEE in the germline V gene (reference sequence). The CDR3 is CASSLSGHSNEKLFF. The CDR3 DNA is TGTGCCAGCAGCTTATCGGGGCATTCTAATGAAAAACTGTTTTTT.

The V and J genes are TRBV9 and TRBJ1-1, with 9 bases matching TRBD1. CDR1 is SGDLS, CDR2 YYNGEE, per germline. Trimming at V came to 7 bases and at J to 2 bases, leaving 6 bases not matched to a gene. The CDR3 is 14 residues long. The CDR3 here is CASRTGQGNTEAFF. The DNA for the CDR3 is TGTGCCAGCCGAACGGGACAGGGCAACACTGAAGCTTTCTTT.

CDR3 in amino acids: CASSLDDRSSSNQPQHF. The CDR3, as DNA: TGTGCCAGCAGCTTAGACGATCGGTCTAGTAGCAATCAGCCCCAGCATTTT. V gene TRBV7-8 combines with J gene TRBJ1-5; D uncertain. This CDR3 contains 17 residues. Germline V gene sequence: CDR1 SGHVS, CDR2 FQNEAQ. V was pared by 1 base and J by 0 bases, with 13 bases between.

The chain links TRBV7-2 to TRBJ1-1; TRBD1 agrees at 10 bases. CDR3 length: 18 amino acids. With 4 bases clipped from V and 0 bases from J, the junction kept 11 bases outside the gene matches. CDR1 SGHTA and CDR2 FQGNSA come from the germline V gene. CDR3 residues: CASSSRRPGTGVNTEAFF. The CDR3 coding sequence is TGTGCCAGCAGCTCGCGACGTCCCGGGACAGGGGTGAACACTGAAGCTTTCTTT.

The chain combines TRBV9 with TRBJ2-1; 8 bases are shared with TRBD2. Trimming removed 0 bases from V and 7 bases from J; junction bases left unmatched: 6. This CDR3 has 15 amino acids. Germline V CDR1 and CDR2: SGDLS, YYNGEE. Here the CDR3 DNA reads TGTGCCAGCAGCGTAGTGGTTAGCGGGACTAATGAGCAGTTCTTC. As protein: CASSVVVSGTNEQFF. The full variable domain, its missing parts supplied by reference TRBV9 and TRBJ2-1, is DSGVTQTPKHLITATGQRVTLRCSPRSGDLSVYWYQQSLDQGLQFLIQYYNGEERAKGNILERFSAQQFPDLHSELNLSSLELGDSALYFCASSVVVSGTNEQFFGPGTRLTVL.

The chain has TRBV11-2 and TRBJ1-1; D is uncertain. Trimming stripped 4 bases from V and 1 base from J, with 7 bases between. Germline CDR1 is SGHAT and CDR2 is FQNNGV. The CDR3 has 13 amino acids. The CDR3 coding sequence is TGTGCCAGCAGCTCCACACCGAACACTGAAGCTTTCTTT. Residues: CASSSTPNTEAFF. Supplemented by reference TRBV11-2 and TRBJ1-1, the full variable domain reads EAGVAQSPRYKIIEKRQSVAFWCNPISGHATLYWYQQILGQGPKLLIQFQNNGVVDDSQLPKDRFSAERLKGVDSTLKIQPAKLEDSAVYLCASSSTPNTEAFFGQGTRLTVV.

This CDR3 is CASSRGAGENIQYF. For the CDR3, the DNA is TGTGCCAGCTCACGCGGGGCAGGGGAAAACATTCAGTACTTC. The chain is built from TRBV18 and TRBJ2-4; possibly TRBD1 or TRBD2 for D (6 bases each). CDR1 is KGHSH, CDR2 LQKENI, per germline. The V end was cut by 4 bases, the J end by 5 bases, with 12 bases between. The CDR3 spans 14 residues.

The V and J genes are TRBV5-6 and TRBJ2-7, with 8 nucleotides matching TRBD1. This CDR3 contains 13 residues. The J segment lost 6 bases and the V segment lost 0 bases, leaving 2 bases of the junction unmatched. Germline CDR1 and CDR2: SGHDT and YYEEEE. As DNA, the CDR3 is TGTGCCAGCAGCTTGGTTCAGGGGGCCGAGCAGTACTTC. Translated: CASSLVQGAEQYF.

This clone occurred once. The chain recombines TRBV6-1 with TRBJ1-5, with 7 bases aligning to TRBD1. Unmatched junction bases numbered 7, after V lost 10 bases and J lost 4 bases. CDR1 MNHNS and CDR2 SASEGT come from the germline V gene. This CDR3 is 13 amino acids long. The chain's CDR3 is CATRQGGNQPQHF. CDR3 sequence (DNA): TGTGCCACCAGACAGGGAGGGAATCAGCCCCAGCATTTT.

This rearrangement joins TRBV28 to TRBJ1-2, with TRBD1 matching over 8 bases. The CDR3 is 13 residues long. Germline CDR1 is MDHEN and CDR2 is SYDVKM. The J segment lost 6 bases and the V segment lost 5 bases, leaving 5 bases of the junction unmatched. CDR3 sequence reads: CASSPDRGNGYTF. CDR3 DNA sequence: TGTGCCAGCAGTCCCGACAGGGGCAATGGCTACACCTTC.

The gene calls are TRBV6-5 and TRBJ1-2; D ambiguous. The V end was cut by 0 bases, the J end by 6 bases, with 2 bases between. CDR3 size: 11 residues. CDR1 MNHEY and CDR2 SVGAGI come from the germline V gene. The CDR3 DNA reads as TGTGCCAGCAGTTACTCGAATGGCTACACCTTC. This translates into CASSYSNGYTF.

V and J are TRBV5-1 and TRBJ2-2; D not certain. Trimming took off 4 bases at V and 0 bases at J, with 10 bases between the two ends. The CDR3 consists of 15 residues. Germline values: CDR1 SGHRS, CDR2 YFSETQ. In nucleotides, the CDR3 is TGCGCCAGCAGCCCTAGGGCTTCGAACACCGGGGAGCTGTTTTTT. It is translated as CASSPRASNTGELFF.

Details on this clone: The sample carries other DNA sequences with the same CDR3. J is TRBJ2-1 and V is TRBV27; D is unresolved. The CDR3 is made up of 15 amino acids. V was shortened by 6 bases and J by 0 bases, with 12 bases between the two germline ends. CDR1 is MNHEY and CDR2 is SMNVEV in the germline V gene (reference sequence). This chain's CDR3 is CASSLWPSSYNEQFF. CDR3 DNA: TGTGCCAGCAGCCTCTGGCCCTCCTCCTACAATGAGCAGTTCTTC.